A single sample gave rise to the 32 T cell receptor beta chains below, sequenced in a study of blood T cell repertoires in COVID-19. Libraries were prepared by immunoSEQ multiplex PCR; TCRdb keeps only in-frame clonotypes and omits some of them. The sample holds some 150,000 clones, about four fifths seen once. The sequenced sample consisted of peripheral blood. These receptors were obtained from a woman in her sixties or seventies with acute or convalescent COVID-19.

This clone appeared a few times. The chain joins TRBV2 to TRBJ2-1; unclear D gene. V was pared by 5 bases and J by 6 bases, with 17 bases between. The CDR3 is 15 amino acids. CDR1 is SNHLY and CDR2 is FYNNEI in the germline V gene. The CDR3 loop reads CASSPDSHLSNEQFF. As DNA, the CDR3 is TGTGCCAGCAGTCCCGACTCGCACCTCTCCAATGAGCAGTTCTTC.

The gene calls are TRBV18 and TRBJ2-5; TRBD1 agrees at 8 bases. The CDR3 totals 15 residues. The germline V gene encodes CDR1 KGHSH and CDR2 LQKENI. V lost 3 bases to trimming and J lost 1 base; unmatched junction nucleotides: 4. The DNA for the CDR3 is TGTGCCAGCTCACCCACGACAGGGGTCCAAGAGACCCAGTACTTC. As protein: CASSPTTGVQETQYF.

This clone showed up just a few times. The chain joins TRBV30 to TRBJ1-5; D perhaps matches TRBD1 (6 bases). Germline V CDR1 and CDR2: GTSNPN, SVGIG (reference sequence). V was pared by 5 bases and J by 5 bases, with 13 bases between. This CDR3 spans 13 amino acids. The CDR3 loop reads CAWAAGDDQPQHF. The CDR3 bases are TGTGCCTGGGCGGCAGGGGACGATCAGCCCCAGCATTTT.

This chain uses TRBV30 with TRBJ2-1; 7 bases agree with TRBD2. From germline, CDR1 is GTSNPN and CDR2 SVGIG (reference sequence). CDR3 length: 15 amino acids. After removal of 0 bases from V and 7 bases from J, the junction contained 9 bases not matched to a gene. The CDR3: CAWSVRGGRINEQFF. CDR3 DNA sequence: TGTGCCTGGAGTGTACGGGGCGGGAGAATTAATGAGCAGTTCTTC.

The table lists this clone with a few counts. The chain combines TRBV6-6 with TRBJ2-3; possible D gene TRBD1, 6 bases. V lost 5 bases and J 0 bases, leaving 18 bases between the germline ends. Germline CDR1 reads MNHNY; CDR2 reads SVGAGI (reference sequence). The CDR3 loop spans 17 amino acids. The CDR3 bases are TGTGCCAGCAGTCTTCGAGGTGGGGGCGAAAGCACAGATACGCAGTATTTT. This sequence encodes CASSLRGGGESTDTQYF.

This sequence joins TRBV2 and TRBJ2-7, with D perhaps matching TRBD2 (5 bases). Germline CDR1 reads SNHLY; CDR2 reads FYNNEI. CDR3 length: 13 residues. V lost 1 base, J lost 7 bases, and 11 bases lay in between. The CDR3 reads CASSEDGRGEQYF. In DNA, the CDR3 is TGTGCCAGCAGTGAAGATGGGAGAGGTGAGCAGTACTTC.

This chain joins TRBV27 and TRBJ2-2; D is uncertain. The CDR3 is 14 amino acids. The V gene's germline CDR1 is MNHEY and CDR2 SMNVEV (reference sequence). V dropped 3 bases and J dropped 2 bases, with 7 bases sitting between them. The CDR3 region has the DNA TGTGCCAGCAGTTTTTGGCTCAACACCGGGGAGCTGTTTTTT. Its translation: CASSFWLNTGELFF.

The chain joins TRBV9 to TRBJ1-2, with no clear D. This CDR3 region has 13 residues. Germline assignment: CDR1 SGDLS and CDR2 YYNGEE. V dropped 0 bases and J dropped 3 bases, with 6 bases sitting between them. CDR3 DNA sequence: TGTGCCAGCAGCGTAGGCCAGGACTATGGCTACACCTTC. Its translation: CASSVGQDYGYTF.

In its sample, this clone was seen once. The rearrangement links TRBV28 to TRBJ2-1, with D perhaps TRBD2 (6 bases). V was pared by 2 bases and J by 7 bases, with 18 bases between. The CDR3 runs to 16 residues. In germline, CDR1 is MDHEN, CDR2 SYDVKM. The DNA of the CDR3 is TGTGCCAGCAGTTTACCCAATCCGGGACTGGGAAATGAGCAGTTCTTC. Its protein is CASSLPNPGLGNEQFF.

This clone was found a few times. This rearrangement joins TRBV27 to TRBJ1-3, with 7 bases lining up with TRBD1. This CDR3 region has 21 residues. J was trimmed by 0 bases and V by 2 bases; bases with no gene match: 19. From germline, CDR1 is MNHEY and CDR2 SMNVEV (reference sequence). The CDR3 reads CASSLRIRDSLNSFSGNTIYF. The CDR3 nucleotides read TGTGCCAGCAGTTTAAGAATCCGGGACAGCTTAAACAGCTTCTCTGGAAACACCATATATTTT.

V is TRBV11-2 and J is TRBJ2-3; D is unresolved. Germline V gives CDR1 SGHAT, CDR2 FQNNGV. The ends were cut back, 2 bases at V and 2 bases at J, with 14 bases in the middle. There are 16 residues in the CDR3. The CDR3 nucleotides are TGTGCCAGCAGCTTATTGTCCTCGACTGTCACAGATACGCAGTATTTT. As protein: CASSLLSSTVTDTQYF.

V usage is TRBV9 and J usage is TRBJ2-2; possibly TRBD1 for D (5 bases). The CDR3 sequence is 17 residues long. Germline V gene sequence: CDR1 SGDLS, CDR2 YYNGEE. The ends were cut back, 0 bases at V and 5 bases at J, with 17 bases in the middle. CDR3 loop: CASSVVGRAGGTGELFF. The DNA of the CDR3 is TGTGCCAGCAGCGTAGTTGGCAGGGCAGGTGGGACCGGGGAGCTGTTTTTT. The full variable domain, in which reference TRBV9 and TRBJ2-2 provide the parts outside the CDR3, is DSGVTQTPKHLITATGQRVTLRCSPRSGDLSVYWYQQSLDQGLQFLIQYYNGEERAKGNILERFSAQQFPDLHSELNLSSLELGDSALYFCASSVVGRAGGTGELFFGEGSRLTVL.

The sample holds one count of this clone. This chain links TRBV21-1 with TRBJ2-2; the table's D call of TRBD2 was not tested on the DNA. TRBV21-1 is given as a pseudogene. The CDR3 totals 15 residues. CDR3 loop: CASSNPGLASGELFF. The CDR3 nucleotides are TGTGCCAGCAGCAATCCTGGACTAGCGAGCGGGGAGCTGTTTTTT.

This clone was seen just once. The J gene is TRBJ1-5, the V gene TRBV3-1 (or the pseudogene TRBV3-2); D gene ambiguous. V lost 4 bases, J lost 11 bases, and 15 bases lay in between. The germline V gene has CDR1 LGHDT and CDR2 YNNKEL (reference sequence). This CDR3 is built from 13 residues. CDR3 sequence (DNA): TGTGCCAGCAGCCCAGTGATCGCGGGTACCCAGCATTTT. Its translation: CASSPVIAGTQHF.

The gene calls are TRBV6-5 and TRBJ2-7; 7 bases are a match to TRBD1. Germline V CDR1 and CDR2: MNHEY, SVGAGI. The J segment lost 4 bases and the V segment lost 5 bases, leaving 5 bases of the junction unmatched. The CDR3 extends over 13 amino acids. CDR3 nucleotides: TGTGCCAGCAGTCCCACAGGGGATTACGAGCAGTACTTC. This gives the protein CASSPTGDYEQYF.

The rearrangement joins TRBV5-3 to TRBJ2-3, with D hard to call. TRBV5-3 qualifies as an ORF whose function is uncertain. This CDR3 spans 13 amino acids. Trimming stripped 1 base from V and 2 bases from J, with 5 bases between. The CDR3, as DNA: TGTGCCAGAAGCTTGCTTCCCACAGATACGCAGTATTTT. Translation gives CARSLLPTDTQYF.

The chain carries TRBV7-2 and TRBJ1-2, with D perhaps matching TRBD1 (5 bases). V shed 2 bases and J shed 13 bases, with 11 bases lying between them. CDR1 and CDR2 from the germline V gene are SGHTA and FQGNSA. This CDR3 has 11 amino acids. The CDR3 nucleotides are TGTGCCAGCAGCTTAATGGGGCCTCCCACCTTC. Translated, it gives CASSLMGPPTF.

The chain links TRBV7-9 to TRBJ2-1, with TRBD2 identical over 7 bases. Trimming cost V 5 bases and J 5 bases; bases outside gene matches: 18. Germline V CDR1 and CDR2: SEHNR, FQNEAQ (reference sequence). This CDR3 comprises 18 residues. The CDR3 nucleotides read TGTGCCAGCAGCCCCTTTGACCGGCGGCGGGAGACGGACAATGAGCAGTTCTTC. Translated, it gives CASSPFDRRRETDNEQFF.

The chain combines TRBV10-3 with TRBJ1-1; maybe TRBD1 (5 bases). CDR1 is ENHRY and CDR2 is SYGVKD in the germline V gene. Between the trimmed V and J ends, which lost 7 bases and 2 bases, there was a span of 11 bases. CDR3 length equals 13 residues. The CDR3 loop is CAIKGQVNTEAFF. In DNA, the CDR3 is TGTGCCATCAAGGGGCAGGTTAACACTGAAGCTTTCTTT.

The rearrangement joins TRBV24-1 to TRBJ1-2; D is unclear. V was pared by 6 bases and J by 1 base, with 8 bases between. CDR1 and CDR2 (germline): KGHDR, SFDVKD. The CDR3 has 13 residues. The CDR3 loop reads CATSLRSNYGYTF. CDR3 in DNA: TGTGCCACCAGTTTGCGAAGTAACTATGGCTACACCTTC.

This clone was recorded once. This chain uses TRBV14 with TRBJ2-5; D not resolved. From germline, CDR1 is SGHDN and CDR2 FVKESK. CDR3 size: 13 residues. V lost 1 base and J 4 bases, leaving 7 bases between the germline ends. The CDR3 nucleotides read TGTGCCAGCAGCCAAGGGAGCCGAGAGACCCAGTACTTC. Its protein is CASSQGSRETQYF.

The genes are TRBV6-1 and TRBJ1-1; 8 positions match TRBD1. The CDR3 is 12 residues long. Germline CDR1 MNHNS, CDR2 SASEGT. V lost 9 bases to trimming and J lost 3 bases; unmatched junction nucleotides: 3. Written as DNA, the CDR3 is TGTGCCAGTAACAGGGGGGACACTGAAGCTTTCTTT. This sequence encodes CASNRGDTEAFF.

The J gene is TRBJ2-5, the V gene TRBV10-2, with 9 bases lining up with TRBD2. This CDR3 spans 15 amino acids. V shed 2 bases and J 3 bases; nucleotides not matched to a gene: 4. Per germline, CDR1 WSHSY and CDR2 SAAADI. The CDR3 DNA reads as TGCGCCAGCAGTGAGGCGGGAGGGCTGAAAGAGACCCAGTACTTC. Amino acid sequence: CASSEAGGLKETQYF.

The chain is built from TRBV5-6 and TRBJ1-1; D possibly corresponds to TRBD1 (6 bases). The CDR3 runs 14 residues. Trimming pared 6 bases from V and 4 bases from J, leaving 16 bases between. In germline, CDR1 is SGHDT, CDR2 YYEEEE. CDR3 bases: TGTGCCAGCACCGCACCGGGACAAACCACTGAAGCTTTCTTT. Translation gives CASTAPGQTTEAFF.

J is TRBJ2-7 and V is TRBV4-3, with a tentative D call TRBD2 (5 bases). The V and J ends lost 0 bases and 6 bases respectively, with 9 bases between them. The CDR3 has 13 residues. Germline CDR1 is LGHNA and CDR2 is YSLEER. CDR3 sequence reads: CASSQDRAAEQYF. CDR3 coding DNA: TGCGCCAGCAGCCAAGATCGAGCGGCCGAGCAGTACTTC.

J is TRBJ1-1 and V is TRBV7-9; TRBD1 aligns across 7 bases. There are 15 residues in the CDR3. Germline loops: CDR1 SEHNR, CDR2 FQNEAQ (reference sequence). The junction had 6 bases not matched to a gene; V was cut back by 5 bases and J by 0 bases. For the CDR3, the DNA is TGTGCCAGCAGCCTGGGACAGTCTATGAACACTGAAGCTTTCTTT. Amino acids: CASSLGQSMNTEAFF.

The CDR3 DNA reads as TGTGCCAGCAGCACCCCCTTACCGAGCTCCTACGAGCAGTACTTC. Its translation is CASSTPLPSSYEQYF. This chain joins TRBV21-1 and TRBJ2-7; TRBD2, as called in the table, went unchecked against the DNA. TRBV21-1 is listed as a pseudogene. This CDR3 spans 15 amino acids.

Only a few counts were recorded for this clone. The rearrangement uses TRBV7-8 and TRBJ1-1; TRBD1 matches 10 bases. The germline V gene encodes CDR1 SGHVS and CDR2 FQNEAQ. This CDR3 has 16 residues. Unmatched junction bases numbered 13, after V lost 5 bases and J lost 7 bases. This CDR3 is CASSDRVGTGDGEAFF. The CDR3 DNA sequence: TGTGCCAGCAGCGATAGGGTTGGGACAGGGGATGGTGAAGCTTTCTTT.

V gene TRBV7-9 combines with J gene TRBJ2-5; perhaps TRBD2 as D (5 bases). Trimming stripped 2 bases from V and 9 bases from J, with 13 bases between. Germline-derived CDR1 and CDR2 are SEHNR and FQNEAQ (reference sequence). The CDR3 totals 13 residues. This CDR3 is CASSLLDSGAQYF. CDR3 DNA: TGTGCCAGCAGCTTATTGGACTCCGGGGCCCAGTACTTC.

V is TRBV24-1 and J is TRBJ2-1, with 10 positions matching TRBD2. After removal of 4 bases from V and 4 bases from J, the junction contained 9 bases not matched to a gene. The length of the CDR3 is 17 residues. Germline lookup yields CDR1 KGHDR and CDR2 SFDVKD. The CDR3 reads CATSDNLGLADYNEQFF. CDR3 bases: TGTGCCACCAGTGACAATCTCGGACTAGCGGATTACAATGAGCAGTTCTTC.

The sample holds one count of this clone. The chain employs TRBV6-1 and TRBJ1-1, with 7 positions matching TRBD1. This CDR3 has 13 amino acids. V shed 3 bases, J shed 8 bases, and the junction held 6 bases outside the gene matches. Germline assignment: CDR1 MNHNS and CDR2 SASEGT. In DNA form, the CDR3 reads TGTGCCAGCAGTGACGGACAGGAACTAGAAGCTTTCTTT. This encodes CASSDGQELEAFF.

This chain uses TRBV13 with TRBJ1-2; 7 bases match TRBD1. V shed 0 bases, J shed 2 bases, and the junction held 0 bases outside the gene matches. Germline loops: CDR1 PRHDT, CDR2 FYEKMQ (reference sequence). This CDR3 has 14 residues. The CDR3 DNA is TGTGCCAGCAGCTTAGGACAGGGGAACTATGGCTACACCTTC. Translated: CASSLGQGNYGYTF. Filled out from reference TRBV13 and TRBJ1-2, the complete variable domain reads AAGVIQSPRHLIKEKRETATLKCYPIPRHDTVYWYQQGPGQDPQFLISFYEKMQSDKGSIPDRFSAQQFSDYHSELNMSSLELGDSALYFCASSLGQGNYGYTFGSGTRLTVV.